Included here is one T cell receptor beta chain sequence, with context. These data originate in a study of cytomegalovirus exposure and HLA in healthy donors. The PCR had 60 Vbeta and 13 Jbeta primers. TCRdb's copy holds only in-frame clones and misses some; the assay was immunoSEQ multiplex PCR. This table holds roughly 140,000 clones, just over 70% found once. CDR1 and CDR2 (germline): LNHDA, SQIVND (reference sequence). The V end was cut by 1 base, the J end by 7 bases, with 11 bases between. The CDR3 is made up of 14 amino acids. The specimen sequenced was PBMCs. The chain joins TRBV19 to TRBJ1-5; D might be TRBD1 (5 bases). The receptor comes from a woman in her 30s in good health and CMV-seronegative. In nucleotides, the CDR3 is TGTGCCAGTAGTATAGTTGGGGGGGGACAGCCCCAGCATTTT. This gives the protein CASSIVGGGQPQHF.